What follows are 17 T cell receptor beta chains derived from one specimen sequenced in a study of shared clonotypes between healthy human individuals. The protocol was immunoSEQ multiplex PCR, while the TCRdb copy is restricted to in-frame clones and leaves out a portion. This table holds hundreds of thousands of clones, approximately 74% found once. What was sequenced was memory CD4+ T cells sorted from blood. The subset here: CD45RA-negative fraction. All receptors derive from a woman younger than 45 in good health.

DNA of the CDR3: TGTGCCAGCACCGAGGGTAATCAGCCCCAGCATTTT. This codes for CASTEGNQPQHF. The gene calls are TRBV7-9 and TRBJ1-5; D not certain. The V end lost 7 bases, the J end lost 4 bases, and 8 bases lay between the germline ends. This CDR3 has 12 residues. The germline V gene encodes CDR1 SEHNR and CDR2 FQNEAQ (reference sequence).

The chain couples TRBV5-1 to TRBJ1-1; D remains ambiguous. CDR3 length: 17 residues. Germline V gene data show CDR1 as SGHRS and CDR2 as YFSETQ. Trimming stripped 1 base from V and 3 bases from J, with 19 bases between. The CDR3 DNA reads as TGCGCCAGCAGCTTGTATGGAACTCCCTTTTCTCACACTGAAGCTTTCTTT. This codes for CASSLYGTPFSHTEAFF. The full variable domain, rest sourced from reference TRBV5-1 and TRBJ1-1, is KAGVTQTPRYLIKTRGQQVTLSCSPISGHRSVSWYQQTPGQGLQFLFEYFSETQRNKGNFPGRFSGRQFSNSRSEMNVSTLELGDSALYLCASSLYGTPFSHTEAFFGQGTRLTVV.

The count of this clone is one. This sequence joins TRBV5-8 and TRBJ2-1, with 10 bases lining up with TRBD2. The CDR3 extends over 16 amino acids. The germline gives CDR1 SGHTS, CDR2 YDEGEE. The ends lost 4 bases at V and 4 bases at J; junction bases unmatched: 8. DNA for the CDR3: TGTGCCAGCAGCCGGGGCCTAGCGGGAGATTACAATGAGCAGTTCTTC. Its translation is CASSRGLAGDYNEQFF.

CDR3 coding DNA: TGTGCCAGCAGTCAATCCAGGGTGTATGGCTACACCTTC. Amino acids: CASSQSRVYGYTF. V usage is TRBV11-2 and J usage is TRBJ1-2, with D tentatively TRBD1 (5 bases). The V end lost 6 bases, the J end lost 5 bases, and 13 bases lay between the germline ends. Per the germline V gene, CDR1 is SGHAT and CDR2 is FQNNGV. The CDR3 runs 13 residues.

The chain joins TRBV11-2 to TRBJ1-1; the D is unclear. V shed 3 bases and J shed 1 base, with 9 bases lying between them. From germline, CDR1 is SGHAT and CDR2 FQNNGV. The CDR3 loop spans 14 amino acids. Written as DNA, the CDR3 is TGTGCCAGCAGCTTTACATCGGAGAACACTGAAGCTTTCTTT. It yields the protein CASSFTSENTEAFF. The full variable domain, with the rest looked up from reference TRBV11-2 and TRBJ1-1, is EAGVAQSPRYKIIEKRQSVAFWCNPISGHATLYWYQQILGQGPKLLIQFQNNGVVDDSQLPKDRFSAERLKGVDSTLKIQPAKLEDSAVYLCASSFTSENTEAFFGQGTRLTVV.

The genes are TRBV10-1 and TRBJ1-2; D gene uncertain. Germline V gene lookup returns CDR1 WNHNN and CDR2 SYGVQD (reference sequence). V lost 3 bases to trimming and J lost 6 bases, with 8 bases between them. This CDR3 region has 12 residues. The CDR3 sequence: CASSERYNGYTF. The DNA for the CDR3 is TGCGCCAGCAGTGAAAGATATAATGGCTACACCTTC.

This sequence joins TRBV4-1 and TRBJ2-3, with D tentatively TRBD2 (5 bases). The CDR3 has 16 residues. Germline lookup yields CDR1 MGHRA and CDR2 YSYEKL. V lost 0 bases, J lost 7 bases, and 17 bases lay in between. The CDR3 nucleotides read TGCGCCAGCAGCCAAGAAACTAGGCGGGCGGCTTATACGCAGTATTTT. Translated, it gives CASSQETRRAAYTQYF.

The J gene is TRBJ2-1, the V gene TRBV19; 12 bases align to TRBD2. With 10 bases clipped from V and 7 bases from J, the junction kept 8 bases outside the gene matches. The germline CDR1 and CDR2 sequences are LNHDA and SQIVND (reference sequence). The length of the CDR3 is 14 residues. CDR3 protein: CATGLAGFNNEQFF. Written as DNA, the CDR3 is TGTGCCACTGGACTAGCGGGATTTAATAATGAGCAGTTCTTC. The variable domain in full, with the rest retrieved from reference TRBV19 and TRBJ2-1, is DGGITQSPKYLFRKEGQNVTLSCEQNLNHDAMYWYRQDPGQGLRLIYYSQIVNDFQKGDIAEGYSVSREKKESFPLTVTSAQKNPTAFYLCATGLAGFNNEQFFGPGTRLTVL.

The gene calls are TRBV5-6 and TRBJ1-1; 7 nucleotides agree with TRBD1. V shed 2 bases, J shed 5 bases, and the junction held 6 bases outside the gene matches. The germline gives CDR1 SGHDT, CDR2 YYEEEE. This CDR3 comprises 14 residues. The CDR3 coding sequence is TGTGCCAGCAGCTTACGACAGGGTGAGACTGAAGCTTTCTTT. As protein: CASSLRQGETEAFF.

The chain recombines TRBV4-1 with TRBJ2-5; D gene uncertain. CDR1 MGHRA and CDR2 YSYEKL come from the germline V gene. V was shortened by 5 bases and J by 3 bases, with 13 bases between the two germline ends. There are 14 residues in the CDR3. The CDR3 protein is CASSYLAAEETQYF. CDR3 nucleotides: TGCGCCAGCAGCTACCTCGCGGCTGAAGAGACCCAGTACTTC.

The chain carries TRBV5-4 and TRBJ1-4, with D unresolved. CDR1 is SGHNT, CDR2 YYREEE, per germline (reference sequence). The CDR3 has 15 residues. Trimming left V 4 bases short and J 3 bases short, with 13 bases between. The CDR3 is CASSRERAANEKLFF. CDR3 sequence (DNA): TGTGCCAGCAGCCGGGAGCGGGCAGCTAATGAAAAACTGTTTTTT.

As regards this clone: A much larger clone sits a single nucleotide away, making a read error possible. The sample carries other DNA sequences with the same CDR3. This chain uses TRBV6-5 with TRBJ1-1; D remains unclear. This CDR3 comprises 14 residues. Germline loops: CDR1 MNHEY, CDR2 SVGAGI. The V end was cut by 2 bases, the J end by 0 bases, with 7 bases between. The CDR3 loop reads CASSYGVMNTEAFF. CDR3 bases: TGTGCCAGCAGTTACGGGGTCATGAACACTGAAGCTTTCTTT.

V gene TRBV5-1 combines with J gene TRBJ2-5; TRBD1 matches 9 bases. J lost 0 bases, V lost 3 bases, and 3 bases had no gene match. The CDR3 contains 15 residues. Germline lookup yields CDR1 SGHRS and CDR2 YFSETQ. The CDR3, as DNA: TGCGCCAGCAGCTCTTGGGACAGGGACCAAGAGACCCAGTACTTC. It translates to CASSSWDRDQETQYF. Full variable domain (rest looked up from reference TRBV5-1 and TRBJ2-5): KAGVTQTPRYLIKTRGQQVTLSCSPISGHRSVSWYQQTPGQGLQFLFEYFSETQRNKGNFPGRFSGRQFSNSRSEMNVSTLELGDSALYLCASSSWDRDQETQYFGPGTRLLVL.

This chain connects TRBV27 to TRBJ2-7; 9 bases agree with TRBD1. The CDR3 loop spans 13 amino acids. The V gene end was trimmed by 3 bases and the J gene end by 8 bases; junction bases not matched to a gene: 5. Germline CDR1 reads MNHEY; CDR2 reads SMNVEV (reference sequence). The CDR3 region is CASSLRGQGQQYF. CDR3 sequence (DNA): TGTGCCAGCAGTTTGCGGGGACAGGGCCAGCAGTACTTC.

Turning to this clone: The sample carries other DNA sequences with the same CDR3. CDR3 bases: TGCGCCAGCAGTTCGTCCCCGAGCTCTGGGGCCAACGTCCTGACTTTC. Protein: CASSSSPSSGANVLTF. The rearrangement uses TRBV5-1 and TRBJ2-6, with D unclear. Deletions cut 5 bases from V and 0 bases from J, with 12 bases between. The CDR3 contains 16 residues. Germline CDR1 is SGHRS and CDR2 is YFSETQ.

The chain links TRBV7-2 to TRBJ2-1, with D unclear. Trimming cost V 5 bases and J 7 bases, with 18 bases left between them. Germline lookup yields CDR1 SGHTA and CDR2 FQGNSA. The CDR3 covers 15 residues. CDR3 in DNA: TGTGCCAGCAGCCTCTTCTCGGATAGCAGGAATGAGCAGTTCTTC. Translated, it gives CASSLFSDSRNEQFF. The full variable domain, completed using reference TRBV7-2 and TRBJ2-1, is GAGVSQSPSNKVTEKGKDVELRCDPISGHTALYWYRQSLGQGLEFLIYFQGNSAPDKSGLPSDRFSAERTGGSVSTLTIQRTQQEDSAVYLCASSLFSDSRNEQFFGPGTRLTVL.

V and J are TRBV27 and TRBJ2-3; 7 positions agree with TRBD2. The CDR3 consists of 16 residues. J gave up 2 bases and V 7 bases, and 12 bases lay outside the gene matches. CDR1 and CDR2 (germline): MNHEY, SMNVEV (reference sequence). CDR3 DNA sequence: TGTGCCAGCACTCAAAGGGGAGCGGGGTTCACAGATACGCAGTATTTT. It codes for CASTQRGAGFTDTQYF.